This record looks at one TCR beta chain sequence and its context. Its antigen specificity is not known. One base away there is no much larger clone; base qualities are not given. The meaning of the sample's treatment or condition label: allogeneic hematopoietic cell transplantation with graft depleted of TCRalphabeta T cells and CD19 B cells. TCRalphabeta/CD19-depleted allogeneic hematopoietic cell grafts were given to the transplant recipients, all of whom were children. These data are taken from a study of T-cell reconstitution after alpha-beta-depleted transplantation in children (TCRdb year 2016). Study-level background: Using TCR repertoire profiling, the study followed T-cell immune reconstitution in a quantitative way in children after TCRalphabeta/CD19-depleted allogeneic hematopoietic cell transplantation.

Libraries were prepared through PCR. Sequenced using an Illumina HiSeq 2500. Molecular barcoding was employed in the preparation of TCR libraries, with unique molecular identifiers being used to normalize TCRbeta repertoire quantification. Using fastp trimming at Q25 and MiXCR clonotype assembly, TCRdb reanalyzed the public sequencing data and kept in-frame beta chains. Merged by CDR3 protein, the rows form single entries marked with the most common genes and DNA. In this sample the table shows a few hundred thousand distinct CDR3 sequences, approximately 23% of which occur a single time. The ten top clones hold about 10% of the sample. General study outcomes and caveats: In some patients, the high TCRbeta diversity seen at day 60 was put down to recipient T cells and intrathymic progenitors that had survived conditioning. Hyperexpanded clone frequencies declined over subsequent months; after one year, T-cell counts and TCRbeta diversity were mostly attributed to newly produced T cells. The apparently early recovery of alphabetaT-cell counts about two months after transplant reportedly depended on only several hundred rapidly expanded clones that came from non-depleted graft cells.

The germline V and J ends show losses of 11 bases and 8 bases respectively, and no gene match explains 9 bases of the junction. CDR1 is given as ENHRY and CDR2 as SYGVKD, both from the germline V gene. The CDR3 measures 13 amino acids from cysteine to phenylalanine. Only the CDR3 part of the read is kept: 39 bases, read in frame from the first base. This TCR derives from a male patient aged 10 to 17 who had a stem cell transplant for acute lymphoblastic leukemia, so the T cells may come from the graft donor. The rearrangement joined TRBV10-3 to TRBJ2-5; 12 central bases correspond to TRBD1. Source: PBMCs, mostly from graft donor cells, taken 180 days after TCRalphabeta/CD19-depleted stem cell transplant. This receptor carries the CDR3 CAAAGTGGDTQYF. The bases are TGTGCCGCCGCCGGGACAGGGGGCGACACCCAGTACTTC.